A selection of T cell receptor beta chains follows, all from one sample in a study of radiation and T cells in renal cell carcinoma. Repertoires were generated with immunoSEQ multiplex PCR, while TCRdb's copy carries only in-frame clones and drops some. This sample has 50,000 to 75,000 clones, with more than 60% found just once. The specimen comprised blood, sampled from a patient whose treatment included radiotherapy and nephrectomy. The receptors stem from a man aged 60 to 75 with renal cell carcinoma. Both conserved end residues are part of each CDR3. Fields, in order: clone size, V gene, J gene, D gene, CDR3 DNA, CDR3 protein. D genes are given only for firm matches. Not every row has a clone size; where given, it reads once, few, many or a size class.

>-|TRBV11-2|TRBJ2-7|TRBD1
TGTGCCAGCAGCTTTACAGGGGGAGGCTACGAGCAGTACTTC
CASSFTGGGYEQYF
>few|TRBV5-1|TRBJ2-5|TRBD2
TGCGCCAGCAGCTTGGACGGGACTAGTATTGAGACCCAGTACTTC
CASSLDGTSIETQYF
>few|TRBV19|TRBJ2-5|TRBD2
TGTGCCAGTAAAAGGACTAGCGGCGGGGATCGGGAGACCCAGTACTTC
CASKRTSGGDRETQYF
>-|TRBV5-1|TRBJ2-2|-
TGCGCCAGCAGCTTGGATAGCGCGAGGGGAACCGGGGAGCTGTTTTTT
CASSLDSARGTGELFF
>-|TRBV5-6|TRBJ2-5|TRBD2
TGTGCCAGCAGCTTGAGGCTAGCGGGAGAAGAGACCCAGTACTTC
CASSLRLAGEETQYF
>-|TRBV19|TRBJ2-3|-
TGTGCCAGTAGTATACCGGCCGGGACGACGCGGGATACGCAGTATTTT
CASSIPAGTTRDTQYF
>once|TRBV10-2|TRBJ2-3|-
TGCGCCAGCCCCCCGCCGGCAGAACCTAGCACAGATACGCAGTATTTT
CASPPPAEPSTDTQYF
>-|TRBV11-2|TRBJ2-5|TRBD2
TGTGCCAGCAGCTCCAGTCGACTAGCGGACTTTCAAGAGACCCAGTACTTC
CASSSSRLADFQETQYF
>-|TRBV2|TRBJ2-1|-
TGTGCCAGCAGTGAAATAGCCAGGGACAATGAGCAGTTCTTC
CASSEIARDNEQFF
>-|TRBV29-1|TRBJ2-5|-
TGCAGCGTTTCGGTACCTCCGGGACAACGGGCAGAGACCCAGTACTTC
CSVSVPPGQRAETQYF
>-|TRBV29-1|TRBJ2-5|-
TGCAGCGTTGATGCGGGGGAGACCCAGTACTTC
CSVDAGETQYF
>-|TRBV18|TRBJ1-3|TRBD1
TGTGCCAGCTCCCCGGGACAGGCTGGGTTCTCTGGAAACACCATATATTTT
CASSPGQAGFSGNTIYF